This TCR beta chain was documented in a study of T cell repertoires in cytomegalovirus infection. The overall study: The authors relied on CMV epitopes, both recently identified HLA-C-restricted and well-studied HLA-B-restricted. Indications came from public TCR beta signatures; they pointed to CMV infection and to a matching HLA type. Overall study findings and caveats: Summed frequency of shared TCR beta families picked out CMV carriers who also had the relevant HLA.

TCRdb redid the calling of the reads with MiXCR, one entry per CDR3 protein. The top ten hold more than 13% of the sample, which has about a million distinct CDR3 sequences, around 29% seen once. About this clonotype itself: What it binds is not known.

Trimming pared 2 bases from V and 5 bases from J, leaving 6 bases between. The CDR3 contains 12 residues. Per the germline V gene, CDR1 is SGHVT and CDR2 is SQSDAQ. This chain joins TRBV7-4 and TRBJ1-2; no reliable D call. Sequenced here: cultured CD8+ T cells from PBMCs, sampled from culture after CMV antigen stimulation. This TCR derives from a human donor in good health (CMV status not recorded). Some clones in this sample may be carry-over from other donors' samples. Here the CDR3 reads CASSLRRYGYTF. In nucleotides, the CDR3 is TGTGCCAGCAGCTTACGGAGGTATGGCTACACCTTC.